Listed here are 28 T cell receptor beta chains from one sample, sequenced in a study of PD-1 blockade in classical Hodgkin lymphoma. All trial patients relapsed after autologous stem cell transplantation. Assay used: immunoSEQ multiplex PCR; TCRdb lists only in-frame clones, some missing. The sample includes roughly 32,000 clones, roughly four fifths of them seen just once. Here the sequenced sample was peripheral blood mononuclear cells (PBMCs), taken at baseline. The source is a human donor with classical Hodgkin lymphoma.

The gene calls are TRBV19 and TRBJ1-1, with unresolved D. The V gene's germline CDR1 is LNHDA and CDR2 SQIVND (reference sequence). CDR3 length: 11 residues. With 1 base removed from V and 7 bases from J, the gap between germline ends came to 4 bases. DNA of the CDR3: TGTGCCAGTAGTATAGGAGGTGAAGCTTTCTTT. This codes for CASSIGGEAFF.

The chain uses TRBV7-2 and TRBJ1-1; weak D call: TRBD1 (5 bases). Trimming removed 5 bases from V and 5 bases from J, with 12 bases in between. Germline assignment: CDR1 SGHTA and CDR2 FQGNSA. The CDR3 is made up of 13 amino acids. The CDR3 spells CASSPGIETEAFF. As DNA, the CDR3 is TGTGCCAGCAGCCCAGGGATTGAAACTGAAGCTTTCTTT.

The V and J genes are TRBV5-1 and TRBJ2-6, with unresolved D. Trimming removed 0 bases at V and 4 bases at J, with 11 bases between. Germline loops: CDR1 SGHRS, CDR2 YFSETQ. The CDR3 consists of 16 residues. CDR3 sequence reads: CASSLASVVGANVLTF. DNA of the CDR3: TGCGCCAGCAGCTTGGCCTCGGTGGTAGGGGCCAACGTCCTGACTTTC.

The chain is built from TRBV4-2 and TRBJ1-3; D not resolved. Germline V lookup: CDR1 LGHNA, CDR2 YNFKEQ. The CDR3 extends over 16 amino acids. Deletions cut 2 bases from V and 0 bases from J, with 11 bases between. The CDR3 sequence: CASSQFSLNSGNTIYF. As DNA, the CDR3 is TGTGCCAGCAGCCAATTCTCACTAAACTCTGGAAACACCATATATTTT.

The CDR3, as DNA: TGTGCCAGTAGTGCGGGACTAGCGGGGGACAATGAGCAGTTCTTC. This translates into CASSAGLAGDNEQFF. The chain combines TRBV19 with TRBJ2-1; 14 nucleotides line up with TRBD2. The germline gives CDR1 LNHDA, CDR2 SQIVND (reference sequence). The CDR3 runs to 15 residues. Unmatched junction bases numbered 2, after V lost 5 bases and J lost 5 bases. The full variable domain, its missing parts supplied by reference TRBV19 and TRBJ2-1, is DGGITQSPKYLFRKEGQNVTLSCEQNLNHDAMYWYRQDPGQGLRLIYYSQIVNDFQKGDIAEGYSVSREKKESFPLTVTSAQKNPTAFYLCASSAGLAGDNEQFFGPGTRLTVL.

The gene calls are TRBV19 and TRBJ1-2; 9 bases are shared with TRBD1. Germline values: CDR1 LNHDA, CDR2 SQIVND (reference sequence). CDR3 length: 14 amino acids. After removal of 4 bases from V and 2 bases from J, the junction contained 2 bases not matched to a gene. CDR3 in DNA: TGTGCCAGTAGTACAGGACAGGGGAACTATGGCTACACCTTC. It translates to CASSTGQGNYGYTF. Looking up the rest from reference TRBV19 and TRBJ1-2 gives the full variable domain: DGGITQSPKYLFRKEGQNVTLSCEQNLNHDAMYWYRQDPGQGLRLIYYSQIVNDFQKGDIAEGYSVSREKKESFPLTVTSAQKNPTAFYLCASSTGQGNYGYTFGSGTRLTVV.

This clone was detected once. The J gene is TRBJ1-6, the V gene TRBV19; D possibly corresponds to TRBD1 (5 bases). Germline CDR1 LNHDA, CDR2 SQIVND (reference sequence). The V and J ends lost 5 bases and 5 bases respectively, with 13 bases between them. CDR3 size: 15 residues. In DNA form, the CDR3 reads TGTGCCAGTAGTTGGGGGAGGCAGGATAATTCACCCCTCCACTTT. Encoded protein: CASSWGRQDNSPLHF.

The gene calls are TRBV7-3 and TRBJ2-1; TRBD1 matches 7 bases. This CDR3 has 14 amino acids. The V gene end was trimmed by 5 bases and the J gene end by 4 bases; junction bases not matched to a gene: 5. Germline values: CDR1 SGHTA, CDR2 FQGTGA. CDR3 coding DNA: TGTGCCAGCAGCCGCGGACAGGATTACAATGAGCAGTTCTTC. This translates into CASSRGQDYNEQFF.

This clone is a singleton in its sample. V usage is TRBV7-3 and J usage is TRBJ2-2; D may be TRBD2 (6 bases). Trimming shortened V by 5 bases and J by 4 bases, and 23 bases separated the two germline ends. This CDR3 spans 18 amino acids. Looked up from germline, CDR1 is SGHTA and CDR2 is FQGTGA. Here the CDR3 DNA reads TGTGCCAGCAGCCCGGGGCTAGCCCGGGGAGGCGGCACCGGGGAGCTGTTTTTT. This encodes CASSPGLARGGGTGELFF.

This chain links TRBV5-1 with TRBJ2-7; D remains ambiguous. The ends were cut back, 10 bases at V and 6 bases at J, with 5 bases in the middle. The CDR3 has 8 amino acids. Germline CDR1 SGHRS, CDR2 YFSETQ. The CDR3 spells CADREQYF. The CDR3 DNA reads TGCGCCGACCGCGAGCAGTACTTC.

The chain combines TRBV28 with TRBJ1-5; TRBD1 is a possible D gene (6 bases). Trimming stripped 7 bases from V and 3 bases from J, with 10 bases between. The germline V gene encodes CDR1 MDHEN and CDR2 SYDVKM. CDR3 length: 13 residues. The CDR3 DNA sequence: TGTGCCAGCACCTGGACAGTCAATCAGCCCCAGCATTTT. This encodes CASTWTVNQPQHF.

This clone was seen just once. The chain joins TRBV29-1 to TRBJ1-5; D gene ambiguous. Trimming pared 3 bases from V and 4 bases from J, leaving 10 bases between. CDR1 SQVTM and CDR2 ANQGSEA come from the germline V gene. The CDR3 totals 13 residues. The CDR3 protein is CSVDEGWNQPQHF. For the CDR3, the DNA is TGCAGCGTTGACGAGGGATGGAATCAGCCCCAGCATTTT. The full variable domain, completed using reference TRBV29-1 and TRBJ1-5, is SAVISQKPSRDICQRGTSLTIQCQVDSQVTMMFWYRQQPGQSLTLIATANQGSEATYESGFVIDKFPISRPNLTFSTLTVSNMSPEDSSIYLCSVDEGWNQPQHFGDGTRLSIL.

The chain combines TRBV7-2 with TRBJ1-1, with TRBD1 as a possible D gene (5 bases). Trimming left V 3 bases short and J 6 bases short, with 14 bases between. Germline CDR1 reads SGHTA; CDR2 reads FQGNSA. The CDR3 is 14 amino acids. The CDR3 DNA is TGTGCCAGCAGCTTCCATTCGACAGCGCCTGAAGCTTTCTTT. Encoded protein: CASSFHSTAPEAFF.

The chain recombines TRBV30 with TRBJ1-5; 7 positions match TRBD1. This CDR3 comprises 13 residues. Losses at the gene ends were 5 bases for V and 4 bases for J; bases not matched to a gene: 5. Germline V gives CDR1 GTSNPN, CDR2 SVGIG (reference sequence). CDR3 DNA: TGTGCCTGGGCAGGGGACAGAAATCAGCCCCAGCATTTT. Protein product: CAWAGDRNQPQHF.

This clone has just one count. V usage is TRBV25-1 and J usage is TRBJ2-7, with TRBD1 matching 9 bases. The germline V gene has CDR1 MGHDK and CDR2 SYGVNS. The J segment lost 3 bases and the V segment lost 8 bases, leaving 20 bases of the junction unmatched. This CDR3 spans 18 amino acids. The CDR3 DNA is TGTGCCAGCGGACCCGGACAGGGGTGGATCTTACCCCACTACGAGCAGTACTTC. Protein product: CASGPGQGWILPHYEQYF.

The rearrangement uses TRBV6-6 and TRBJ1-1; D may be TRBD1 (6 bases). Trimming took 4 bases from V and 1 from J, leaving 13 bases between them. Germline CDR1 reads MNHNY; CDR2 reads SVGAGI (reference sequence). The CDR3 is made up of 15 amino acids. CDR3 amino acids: CASSSRGLPNTEAFF. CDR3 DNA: TGTGCCAGCAGTTCCAGGGGACTCCCGAACACTGAAGCTTTCTTT.

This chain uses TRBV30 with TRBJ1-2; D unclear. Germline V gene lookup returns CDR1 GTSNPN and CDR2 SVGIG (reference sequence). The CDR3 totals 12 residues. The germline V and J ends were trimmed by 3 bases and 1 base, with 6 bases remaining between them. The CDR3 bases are TGTGCCTGGAGCAGGAGTAACTATGGCTACACCTTC. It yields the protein CAWSRSNYGYTF.

The CDR3 loop is CASSLDAGGPYEQYF. DNA of the CDR3: TGTGCCAGCAGCTTAGACGCGGGGGGGCCTTACGAGCAGTACTTC. The chain couples TRBV7-2 to TRBJ2-7, with 9 nucleotides matching TRBD2. CDR1 and CDR2 from the germline V gene are SGHTA and FQGNSA. V lost 1 base and J lost 4; bases outside the gene matches: 5. This CDR3 has 15 amino acids.

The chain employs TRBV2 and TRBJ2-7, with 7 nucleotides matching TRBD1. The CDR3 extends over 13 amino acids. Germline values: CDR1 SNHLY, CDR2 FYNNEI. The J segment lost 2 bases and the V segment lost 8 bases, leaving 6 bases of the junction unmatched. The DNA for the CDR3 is TGTGCCAGCCAGACAGGGCCGCCCTACGAGCAGTACTTC. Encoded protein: CASQTGPPYEQYF.

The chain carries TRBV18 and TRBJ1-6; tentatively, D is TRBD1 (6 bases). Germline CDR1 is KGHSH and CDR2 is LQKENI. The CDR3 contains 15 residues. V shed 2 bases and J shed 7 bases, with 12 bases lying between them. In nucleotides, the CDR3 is TGTGCCAGCTCACCAAACACAGGGAGGAATTCACCCCTCCACTTT. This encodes CASSPNTGRNSPLHF. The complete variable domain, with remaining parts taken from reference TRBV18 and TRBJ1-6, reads NAGVMQNPRHLVRRRGQEARLRCSPMKGHSHVYWYRQLPEEGLKFMVYLQKENIIDESGMPKERFSAEFPKEGPSILRIQQVVRGDSAAYFCASSPNTGRNSPLHFGNGTRLTVT.

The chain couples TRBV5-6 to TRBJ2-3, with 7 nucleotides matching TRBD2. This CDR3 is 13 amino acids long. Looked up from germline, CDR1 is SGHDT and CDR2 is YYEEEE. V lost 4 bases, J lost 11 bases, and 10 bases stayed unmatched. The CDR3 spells CASSPGGANQQYF. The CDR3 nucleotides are TGTGCCAGCAGCCCGGGGGGAGCGAATCAGCAGTATTTT.

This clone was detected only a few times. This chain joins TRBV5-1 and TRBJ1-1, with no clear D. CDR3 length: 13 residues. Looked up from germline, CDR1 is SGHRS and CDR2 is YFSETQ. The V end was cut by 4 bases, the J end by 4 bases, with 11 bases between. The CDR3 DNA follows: TGCGCCAGCAGCGGAGAGAGTGGCACTGAAGCTTTCTTT. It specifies CASSGESGTEAFF.

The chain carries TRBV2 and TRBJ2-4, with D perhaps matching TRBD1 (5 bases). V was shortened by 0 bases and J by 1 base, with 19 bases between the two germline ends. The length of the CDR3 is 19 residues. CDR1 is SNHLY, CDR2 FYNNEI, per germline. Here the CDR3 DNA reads TGTGCCAGCAGTGAAGCGAAAGGTGACGTCAAGGGGGCCAAAAACATTCAGTACTTC. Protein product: CASSEAKGDVKGAKNIQYF.

CDR3 nucleotides: TGTGCCAGCAGTTACTCCTTCCCTCGGTCAGCCTACGAGCAGTACTTC. Amino acid sequence: CASSYSFPRSAYEQYF. The rearrangement links TRBV6-5 to TRBJ2-7; D is ambiguous. The CDR3 length is 16 residues. Germline V lookup: CDR1 MNHEY, CDR2 SVGAGI. Between the trimmed V and J ends, which lost 0 bases and 2 bases, there was a span of 14 bases.

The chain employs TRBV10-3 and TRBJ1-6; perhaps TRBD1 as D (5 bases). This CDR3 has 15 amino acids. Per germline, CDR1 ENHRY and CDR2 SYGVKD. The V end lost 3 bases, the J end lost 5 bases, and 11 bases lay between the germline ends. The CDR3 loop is CAISDRDANNSPLHF. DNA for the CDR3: TGTGCCATCAGTGACCGGGACGCAAATAATTCACCCCTCCACTTT.

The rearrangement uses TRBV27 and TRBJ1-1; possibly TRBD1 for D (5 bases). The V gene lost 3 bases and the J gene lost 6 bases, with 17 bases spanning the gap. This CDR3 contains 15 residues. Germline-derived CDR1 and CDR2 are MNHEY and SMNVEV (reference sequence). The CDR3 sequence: CASSFSVGGGPEAFF. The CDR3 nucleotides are TGTGCCAGCAGTTTCTCAGTGGGGGGAGGCCCTGAAGCTTTCTTT.

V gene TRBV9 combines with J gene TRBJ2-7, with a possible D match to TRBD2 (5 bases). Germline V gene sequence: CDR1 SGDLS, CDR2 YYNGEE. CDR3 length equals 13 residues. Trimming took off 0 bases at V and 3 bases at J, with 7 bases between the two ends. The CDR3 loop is CASSVGGFYEQYF. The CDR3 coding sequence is TGTGCCAGCAGCGTAGGAGGGTTCTACGAGCAGTACTTC.

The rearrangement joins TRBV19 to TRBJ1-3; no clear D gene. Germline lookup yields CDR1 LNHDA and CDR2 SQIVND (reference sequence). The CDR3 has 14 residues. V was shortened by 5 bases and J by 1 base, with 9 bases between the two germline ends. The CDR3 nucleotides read TGTGCCAGTAGTCCAACGGGATCTGGAAACACCATATATTTT. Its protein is CASSPTGSGNTIYF.